This T cell receptor beta chain was sequenced for a study of shared clonotypes between healthy human individuals. Study-wide results and caveats: Clonotypes that were shared across several donors made up around 5% of naive CD4 clonotypes.

Germline CDR1 reads SNHLY; CDR2 reads FYNNEI. This CDR3 spans 14 amino acids. Trimming removed 5 bases at V and 4 bases at J, with 11 bases between. The input for sorted-subset replicate PCRs was 150 to 200 ng DNA, about 29,000 T cell genomes. Some clones are missing from TCRdb's copy, which holds only in-frame ones; the method was immunoSEQ multiplex PCR. The data contain a few million clones, more than 90% of them singletons. This clone has only one observation. The antigen is not known. V gene TRBV2 combines with J gene TRBJ2-2, with TRBD2 as a possible D gene (5 bases). Sequencing used naive CD4+ T cells sorted from blood. Subset specified: CD45RA+ positively selected. The source of this sequence is a man aged 18 to 35 in good health. The DNA of the CDR3 is TGTGCCAGCAGTAGTAGGCTAGCCACCGGGGAGCTGTTTTTT. As protein: CASSSRLATGELFF.